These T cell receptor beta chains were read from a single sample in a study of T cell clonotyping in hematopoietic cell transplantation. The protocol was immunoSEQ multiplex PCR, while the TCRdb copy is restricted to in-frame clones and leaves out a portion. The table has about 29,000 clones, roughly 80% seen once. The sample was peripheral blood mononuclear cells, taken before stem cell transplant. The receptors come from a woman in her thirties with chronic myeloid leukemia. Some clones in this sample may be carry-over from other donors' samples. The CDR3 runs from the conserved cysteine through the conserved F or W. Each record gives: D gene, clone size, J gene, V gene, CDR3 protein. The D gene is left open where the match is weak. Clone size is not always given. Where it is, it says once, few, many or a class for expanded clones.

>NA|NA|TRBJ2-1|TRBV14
CASSQRSIKEVSYNEQFF
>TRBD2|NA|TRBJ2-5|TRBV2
CASSEGTSGARETQYF
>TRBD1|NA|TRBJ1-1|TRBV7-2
CASSPQTGGRTEAFF
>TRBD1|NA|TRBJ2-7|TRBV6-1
CASSDWDSGGEQYF
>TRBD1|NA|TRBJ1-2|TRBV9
CASSPRQGEEGYTF
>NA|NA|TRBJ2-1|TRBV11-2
CASRPSGTQGGQFF
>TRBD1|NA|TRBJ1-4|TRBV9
CASSTGTGGLATNEKLFF
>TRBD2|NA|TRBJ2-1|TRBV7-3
CASSSGGIYNEQFF
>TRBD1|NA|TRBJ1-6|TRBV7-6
CASSFPGQDNSPLHF
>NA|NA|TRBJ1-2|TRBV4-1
CASSQVFGLDGYTF
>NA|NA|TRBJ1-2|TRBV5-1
CASSLGTYGYTF
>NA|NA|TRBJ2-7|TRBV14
CASSRAKEQYF
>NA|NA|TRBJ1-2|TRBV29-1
CSVVDGRTNYGYTF
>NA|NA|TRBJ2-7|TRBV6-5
CASRPRGLGEQYF
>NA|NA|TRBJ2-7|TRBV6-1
CASIGWGAYEQYF
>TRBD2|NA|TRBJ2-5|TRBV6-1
CASSEGFLAGVYETQYF
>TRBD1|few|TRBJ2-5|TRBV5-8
CASSRTGGRETQYF
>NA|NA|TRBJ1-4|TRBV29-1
CSVEEAGNEKLFF
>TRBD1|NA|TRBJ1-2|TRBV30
CAWSYRDRAYGYTF
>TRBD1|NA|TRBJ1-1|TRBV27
CASSRQGRDTEAFF
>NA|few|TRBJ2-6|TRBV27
CASSLSSTASGANVLTF
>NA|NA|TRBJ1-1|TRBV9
CASSVWGTEAFF
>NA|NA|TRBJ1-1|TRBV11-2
CASSFSGGAEAFF
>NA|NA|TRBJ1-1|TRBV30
CAWSGVVTEAFF
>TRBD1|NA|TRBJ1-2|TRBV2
CASSAQGASGYTF
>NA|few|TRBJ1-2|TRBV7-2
CASSPRIGVGRYGYTF
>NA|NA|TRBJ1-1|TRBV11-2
CASSLVGAVDTEAFF
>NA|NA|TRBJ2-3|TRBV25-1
CASSVWGLGDTQYF
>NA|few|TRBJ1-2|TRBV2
CASMGTGPNYGYTF
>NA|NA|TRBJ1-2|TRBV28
CASSLERTTTYGYTF
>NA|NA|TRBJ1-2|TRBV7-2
CASSLEVSRQSLSYTF
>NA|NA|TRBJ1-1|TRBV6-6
CASSYPQGPEAFF